This T cell receptor beta chain was captured in a study of cytomegalovirus exposure and HLA in healthy donors. In the study overall: The 120 validation repertoires were produced on the same platform as the roughly 700 repertoires of the first cohort. This was reported in a later analysis. General observations from the study: The study designated roughly 150 TCR beta chains cytomegalovirus-associated.

The CDR3 has 17 residues. The germline V gene encodes CDR1 SGHVS and CDR2 FNYEAQ. Repertoires were generated with immunoSEQ multiplex PCR, while TCRdb's copy carries only in-frame clones and drops some. Among some 64,000 clones listed, 90% to 96% were seen once. These donors were members of the roughly 110-subject validation cohort, a group separate from the roughly 670-subject first cohort. Remarks on this clone: Its matching antigen is unknown. The junction and the germline gene differ at one end; a read error may be behind it.

This TCR was recovered from a woman under 30 in good health and CMV-seronegative. The rearrangement links TRBV7-6 to TRBJ2-2; a weak D match, TRBD1 (6 bases). Sequenced: PBMCs. CDR3 protein: CGSRAERGMANTGELFF. Here the CDR3 DNA reads TGTGGCAGCAGGGCCGAGAGGGGGATGGCGAACACCGGGGAGCTGTTTTTT.